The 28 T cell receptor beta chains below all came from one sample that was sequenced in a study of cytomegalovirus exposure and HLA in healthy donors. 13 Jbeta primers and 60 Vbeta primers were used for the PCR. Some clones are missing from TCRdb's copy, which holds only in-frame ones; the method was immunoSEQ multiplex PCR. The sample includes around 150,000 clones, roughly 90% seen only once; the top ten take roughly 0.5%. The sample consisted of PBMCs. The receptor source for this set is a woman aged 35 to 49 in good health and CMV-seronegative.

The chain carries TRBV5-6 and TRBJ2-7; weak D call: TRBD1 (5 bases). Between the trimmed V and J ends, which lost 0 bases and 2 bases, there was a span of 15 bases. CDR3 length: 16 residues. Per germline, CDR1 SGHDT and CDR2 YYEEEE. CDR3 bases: TGTGCCAGCAGCTTGGTAGGGGAAAGAAAGACCTACGAGCAGTACTTC. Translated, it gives CASSLVGERKTYEQYF. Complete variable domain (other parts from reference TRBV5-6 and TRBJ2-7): DAGVTQSPTHLIKTRGQQVTLRCSPKSGHDTVSWYQQALGQGPQFIFQYYEEEERQRGNFPDRFSGHQFPNYSSELNVNALLLGDSALYLCASSLVGERKTYEQYFGPGTRLTVT.

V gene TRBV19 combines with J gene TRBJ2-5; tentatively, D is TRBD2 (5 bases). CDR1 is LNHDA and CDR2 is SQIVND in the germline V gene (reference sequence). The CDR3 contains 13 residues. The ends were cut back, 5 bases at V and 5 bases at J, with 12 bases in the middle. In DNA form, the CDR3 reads TGTGCCAGTAGTCTCTTGAGAGGGGAGACCCAGTACTTC. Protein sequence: CASSLLRGETQYF.

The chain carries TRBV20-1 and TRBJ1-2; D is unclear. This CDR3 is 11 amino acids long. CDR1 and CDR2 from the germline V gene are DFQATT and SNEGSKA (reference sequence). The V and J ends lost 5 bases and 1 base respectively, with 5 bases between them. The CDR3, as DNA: TGCAGTGCTGGCAGTAACTATGGCTACACCTTC. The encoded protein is CSAGSNYGYTF.

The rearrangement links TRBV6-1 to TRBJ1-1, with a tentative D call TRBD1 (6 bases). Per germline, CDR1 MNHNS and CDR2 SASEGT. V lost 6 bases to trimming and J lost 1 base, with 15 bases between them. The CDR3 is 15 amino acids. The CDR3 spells CASRTFLTGNTEAFF. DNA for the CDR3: TGTGCCAGCAGGACTTTTTTGACAGGGAACACTGAAGCTTTCTTT.

This CDR3 is CASSEGTVINYGYTF. CDR3 sequence (DNA): TGTGCCAGCAGTGAAGGGACAGTGATTAACTATGGCTACACCTTC. The chain carries TRBV25-1 and TRBJ1-2, with 7 bases identical to TRBD1. Germline CDR1 is MGHDK and CDR2 is SYGVNS. The CDR3 is 15 amino acids. The V gene end was trimmed by 2 bases and the J gene end by 1 base; junction bases not matched to a gene: 4.

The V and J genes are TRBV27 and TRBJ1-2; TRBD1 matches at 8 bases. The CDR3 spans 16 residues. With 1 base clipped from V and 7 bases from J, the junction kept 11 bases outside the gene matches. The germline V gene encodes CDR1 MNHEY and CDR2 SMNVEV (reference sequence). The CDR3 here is CASSLFPTGGNFGYTF. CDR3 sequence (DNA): TGTGCCAGCAGTTTATTTCCTACAGGGGGAAATTTTGGCTACACCTTC.

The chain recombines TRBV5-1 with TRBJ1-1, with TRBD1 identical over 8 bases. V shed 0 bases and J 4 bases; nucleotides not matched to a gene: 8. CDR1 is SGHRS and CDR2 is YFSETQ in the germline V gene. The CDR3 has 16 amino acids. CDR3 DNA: TGCGCCAGCAGCTTGGTTGCAGGGGGCATGGGCACTGAAGCTTTCTTT. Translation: CASSLVAGGMGTEAFF.

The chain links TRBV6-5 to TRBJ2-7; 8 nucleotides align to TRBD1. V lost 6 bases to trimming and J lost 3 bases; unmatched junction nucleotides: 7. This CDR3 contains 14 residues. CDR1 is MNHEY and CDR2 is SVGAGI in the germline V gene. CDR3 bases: TGTGCCAGCAGGAGGACAGGGCTCGTCTACGAGCAGTACTTC. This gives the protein CASRRTGLVYEQYF.

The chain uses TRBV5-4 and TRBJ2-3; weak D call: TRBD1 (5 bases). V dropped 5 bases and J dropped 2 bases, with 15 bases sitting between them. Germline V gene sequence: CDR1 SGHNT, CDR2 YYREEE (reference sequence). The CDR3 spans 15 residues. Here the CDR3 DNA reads TGTGCCAGCAGACTCGACAGAAACCCCACAGATACGCAGTATTTT. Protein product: CASRLDRNPTDTQYF.

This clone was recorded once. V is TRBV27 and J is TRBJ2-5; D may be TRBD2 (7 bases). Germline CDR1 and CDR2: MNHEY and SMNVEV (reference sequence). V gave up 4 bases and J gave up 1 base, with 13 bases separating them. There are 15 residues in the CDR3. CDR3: CASSSGAGAQETQYF. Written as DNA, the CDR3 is TGTGCCAGCAGTTCGGGGGCGGGGGCCCAAGAGACCCAGTACTTC.

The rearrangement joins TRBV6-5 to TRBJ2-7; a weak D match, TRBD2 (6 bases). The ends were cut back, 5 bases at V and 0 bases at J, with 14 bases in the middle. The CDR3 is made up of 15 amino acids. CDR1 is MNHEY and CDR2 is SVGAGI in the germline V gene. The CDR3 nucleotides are TGTGCCAGCAGTGCCGGGGGAACCGTCTCCTACGAGCAGTACTTC. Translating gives CASSAGGTVSYEQYF.

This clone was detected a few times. The CDR3 nucleotides read TGTGCCAGCAGTTACTCGTTATCCGGGACAGGCACTGAAGCTTTCTTT. This encodes CASSYSLSGTGTEAFF. The gene calls are TRBV6-5 and TRBJ1-1, with 8 bases aligning to TRBD1. This CDR3 has 16 amino acids. V was pared by 0 bases and J by 4 bases, with 7 bases of the junction left unmatched. The V gene's germline CDR1 is MNHEY and CDR2 SVGAGI.

The DNA of the CDR3 is TGTGCCAGCAGCTTAGAGGGGGCCGGGCAGCCCAAAAACATTCAGTACTTC. Translated, it gives CASSLEGAGQPKNIQYF. J is TRBJ2-4 and V is TRBV11-3; D might be TRBD1 (6 bases). CDR3 size: 17 residues. Trimming took 0 bases from V and 2 from J, leaving 14 bases between them. CDR1 SGHNT and CDR2 YENEEA come from the germline V gene.

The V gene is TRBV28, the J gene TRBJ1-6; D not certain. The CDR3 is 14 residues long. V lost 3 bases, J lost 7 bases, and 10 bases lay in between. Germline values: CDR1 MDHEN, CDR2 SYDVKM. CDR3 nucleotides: TGTGCCAGCAGTTTCGGGTTTTCAAATTCACCCCTCCACTTT. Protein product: CASSFGFSNSPLHF.

CDR3 bases: TGTGCCAGCAGCGCCCTTAGCGGGGCATACAATGAGCAGTTCTTC. Protein product: CASSALSGAYNEQFF. The chain employs TRBV5-4 and TRBJ2-1, with 8 bases that match TRBD2. The junction had 7 bases not matched to a gene; V was cut back by 4 bases and J by 4 bases. Per the germline V gene, CDR1 is SGHNT and CDR2 is YYREEE (reference sequence). CDR3 length equals 15 residues. The variable domain in full, completed from reference TRBV5-4 and TRBJ2-1, reads ETGVTQSPTHLIKTRGQQVTLRCSSQSGHNTVSWYQQALGQGPQFIFQYYREEENGRGNFPPRFSGLQFPNYSSELNVNALELDDSALYLCASSALSGAYNEQFFGPGTRLTVL.

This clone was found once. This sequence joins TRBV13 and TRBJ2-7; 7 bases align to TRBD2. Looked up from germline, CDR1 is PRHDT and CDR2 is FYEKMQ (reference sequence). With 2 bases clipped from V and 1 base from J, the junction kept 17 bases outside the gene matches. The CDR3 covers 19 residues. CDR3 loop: CASSLNPLEASGDSYEQYF. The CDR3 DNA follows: TGTGCCAGCAGCTTAAACCCTCTAGAGGCAAGCGGGGATTCCTACGAGCAGTACTTC.

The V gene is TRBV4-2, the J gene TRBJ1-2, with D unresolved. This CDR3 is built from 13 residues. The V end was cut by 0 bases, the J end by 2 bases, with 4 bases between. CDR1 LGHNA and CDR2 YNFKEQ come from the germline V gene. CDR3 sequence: CASSQERNYGYTF. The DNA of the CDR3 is TGTGCCAGCAGCCAAGAGCGAAACTATGGCTACACCTTC.

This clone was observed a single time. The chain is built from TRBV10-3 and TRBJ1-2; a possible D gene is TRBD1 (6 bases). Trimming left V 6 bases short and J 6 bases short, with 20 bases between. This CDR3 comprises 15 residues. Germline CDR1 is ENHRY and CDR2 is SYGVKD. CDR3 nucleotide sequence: TGTGCCATCAGCCATTCTGGGGGGGCCGAGGATGGCTACACCTTC. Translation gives CAISHSGGAEDGYTF.

The CDR3 protein is CASKLAGGSSYEQYF. In DNA, the CDR3 is TGCGCCAGCAAACTAGCGGGAGGGAGCTCCTACGAGCAGTACTTC. V gene TRBV5-1 combines with J gene TRBJ2-7, with TRBD2 matching 13 bases. The germline V gene has CDR1 SGHRS and CDR2 YFSETQ. The CDR3 runs to 15 residues. Unmatched junction bases numbered 3, after V lost 6 bases and J lost 0 bases.

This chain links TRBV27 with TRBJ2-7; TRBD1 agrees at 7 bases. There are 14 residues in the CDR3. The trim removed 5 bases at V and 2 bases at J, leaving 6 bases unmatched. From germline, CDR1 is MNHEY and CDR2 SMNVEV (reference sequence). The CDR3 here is CASSPWTGPYEQYF. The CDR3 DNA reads TGTGCCAGCAGTCCTTGGACAGGTCCCTACGAGCAGTACTTC.

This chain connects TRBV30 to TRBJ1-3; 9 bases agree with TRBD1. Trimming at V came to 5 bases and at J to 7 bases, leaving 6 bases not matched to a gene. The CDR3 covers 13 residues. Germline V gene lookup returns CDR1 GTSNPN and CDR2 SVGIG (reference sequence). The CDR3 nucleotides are TGTGCCTGGGGACAGGGGAAGGGGAACACCATATATTTT. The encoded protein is CAWGQGKGNTIYF.

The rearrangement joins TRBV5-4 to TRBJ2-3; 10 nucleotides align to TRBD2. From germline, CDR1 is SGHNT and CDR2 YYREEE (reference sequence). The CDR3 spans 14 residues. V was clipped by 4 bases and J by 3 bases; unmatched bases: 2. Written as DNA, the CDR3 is TGTGCCAGCAGCCGGGGACTAGCGACAGATACGCAGTATTTT. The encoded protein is CASSRGLATDTQYF.

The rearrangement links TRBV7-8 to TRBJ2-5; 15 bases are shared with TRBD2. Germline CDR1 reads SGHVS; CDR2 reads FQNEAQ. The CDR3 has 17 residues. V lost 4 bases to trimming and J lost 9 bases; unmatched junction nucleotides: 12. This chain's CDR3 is CASSSYPRTSGRVAQYF. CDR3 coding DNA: TGTGCCAGCAGCTCATACCCCCGGACTAGCGGGAGGGTGGCCCAGTACTTC.

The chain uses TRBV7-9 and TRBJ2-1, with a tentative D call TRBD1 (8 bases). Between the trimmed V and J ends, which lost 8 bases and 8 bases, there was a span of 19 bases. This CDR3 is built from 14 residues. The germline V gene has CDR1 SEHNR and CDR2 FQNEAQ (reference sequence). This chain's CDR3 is CASDRGGSSDEQFF. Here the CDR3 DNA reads TGTGCCAGCGACAGGGGCGGGAGCTCGGATGAGCAGTTCTTC.

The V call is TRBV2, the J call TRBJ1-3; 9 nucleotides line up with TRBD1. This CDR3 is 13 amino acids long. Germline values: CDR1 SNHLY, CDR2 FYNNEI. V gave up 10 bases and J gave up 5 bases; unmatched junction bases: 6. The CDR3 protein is CATGTGRRNTIYF. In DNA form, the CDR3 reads TGTGCCACCGGGACAGGGCGGCGAAACACCATATATTTT.

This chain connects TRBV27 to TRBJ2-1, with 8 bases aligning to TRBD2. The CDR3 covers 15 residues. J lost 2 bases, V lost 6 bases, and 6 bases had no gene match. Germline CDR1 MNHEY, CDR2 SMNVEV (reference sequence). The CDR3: CASSVYSGAYNEQFF. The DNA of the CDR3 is TGTGCCAGCAGCGTCTATAGCGGGGCCTACAATGAGCAGTTCTTC.

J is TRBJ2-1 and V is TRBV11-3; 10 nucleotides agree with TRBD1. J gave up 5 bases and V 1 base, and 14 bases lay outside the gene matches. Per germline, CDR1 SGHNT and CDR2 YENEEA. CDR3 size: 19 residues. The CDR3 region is CASSLVLLLDRGLDNEQFF. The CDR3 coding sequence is TGTGCCAGCAGCTTAGTTCTACTCCTTGACAGGGGGCTCGACAATGAGCAGTTCTTC.

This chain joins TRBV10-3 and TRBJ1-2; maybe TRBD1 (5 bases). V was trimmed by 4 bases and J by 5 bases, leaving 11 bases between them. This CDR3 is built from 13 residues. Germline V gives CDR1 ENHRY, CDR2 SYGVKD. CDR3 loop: CAISVGQLYGYTF. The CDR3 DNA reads TGTGCCATCAGTGTGGGGCAGTTATATGGCTACACCTTC.